This T cell receptor beta chain is drawn from a study of T cell responses to AZD1222 COVID-19 vaccine. A word on this clone: The antigen is unknown.

Profiling relied on immunoSEQ multiplex PCR, and the TCRdb table lists in-frame clones only, not all of them. Altogether tens of thousands of clones are present, 90% to 95% being singletons, with the ten largest covering roughly 4.5%. Study-wide results and caveats: Nearly half of spike-specific TCRs reportedly target unmutated variant regions. No repertoire was sampled before or during the peak T cell response, only after it.

CDR3 length: 15 amino acids. Germline CDR1 reads WNHNN; CDR2 reads SYGVQD (reference sequence). V lost 4 bases and J lost 1; bases outside the gene matches: 2. The receptor comes from an adult in good health. The V and J genes are TRBV10-1 and TRBJ2-2, with TRBD2 matching 8 bases. Sequenced here: peripheral blood, sampled on day 0 of MenACWY control vaccination. The CDR3 region is CASSVGLVNTGELFF. CDR3 sequence (DNA): TGCGCCAGCAGTGTGGGACTAGTGAACACCGGGGAGCTGTTTTTT.